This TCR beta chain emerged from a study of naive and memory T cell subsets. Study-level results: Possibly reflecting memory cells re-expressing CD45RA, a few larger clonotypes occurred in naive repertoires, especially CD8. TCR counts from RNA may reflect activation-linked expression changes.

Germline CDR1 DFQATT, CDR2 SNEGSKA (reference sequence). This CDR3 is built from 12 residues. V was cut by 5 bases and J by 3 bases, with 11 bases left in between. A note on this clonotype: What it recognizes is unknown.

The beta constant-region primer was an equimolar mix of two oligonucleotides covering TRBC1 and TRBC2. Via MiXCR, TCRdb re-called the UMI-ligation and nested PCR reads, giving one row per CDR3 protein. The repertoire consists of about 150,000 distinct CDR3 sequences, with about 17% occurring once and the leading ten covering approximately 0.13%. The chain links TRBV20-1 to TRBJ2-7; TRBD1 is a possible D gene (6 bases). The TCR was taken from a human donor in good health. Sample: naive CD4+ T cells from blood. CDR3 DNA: TGCAGTGCTTTCGGACAGCTCTACGAGCAGTACTTC. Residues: CSAFGQLYEQYF.